Sequencing of this T cell receptor (beta chain) was carried out in a study of cytomegalovirus exposure and HLA in healthy donors. Study-wide findings and caveats: Most likely, a cluster of highly shared sequence variants arose as a sequencing artifact.

Turning to this clone: Its specificity is unknown.

60 Vbeta and 13 Jbeta primers were used in PCR. Per the study methods: An analysis performed later counted 81 million or so unique TCR beta chains (roughly 11 million of them shared). Method: immunoSEQ multiplex PCR; TCRdb's copy keeps in-frame clones and lacks some. V and J calls and clone size follow that table, whereas D and trimming were derived from the DNA. Seen here are some 110,000 clones, around 78% observed once, and the top ten hold around 2.1%. Sample: PBMCs. The receptor was derived from a man over 45 in good health and CMV-seronegative.

The CDR3 nucleotides read TGTGCCACCAGCAGAGAAACAGGACCCCCCTATGGCTACACCTTC. It codes for CATSRETGPPYGYTF. V and J are TRBV15 and TRBJ1-2, with a tentative D call TRBD1 (5 bases). Trimming shortened V by 0 bases and J by 4 bases, and 12 bases separated the two germline ends. This CDR3 has 15 residues. From germline, CDR1 is LNHNV and CDR2 YYDKDF (reference sequence). Full variable domain (outside the CDR3, taken from reference TRBV15 and TRBJ1-2): DAMVIQNPRYQVTQFGKPVTLSCSQTLNHNVMYWYQQKSSQAPKLLFHYYDKDFNNEADTPDNFQSRRPNTSFCFLDIRSPGLGDTAMYLCATSRETGPPYGYTFGSGTRLTVV.